This T cell receptor beta chain is from a study of radiotherapy plus CTLA-4 blockade in lung cancer. The count of this clone is one. Here immunoSEQ multiplex PCR was the method, and the copy in TCRdb shows in-frame clones only, minus some. The table lists 30,000 to 45,000 clones, 60% to 75% of them singletons. V gave up 7 bases and J gave up 3 bases, with 7 bases separating them. From germline, CDR1 is DFQATT and CDR2 SNEGSKA (reference sequence). This CDR3 comprises 11 residues. The source is a human donor with non-small cell lung cancer who had stable disease on radiotherapy plus ipilimumab. The gene calls are TRBV20-1 and TRBJ1-3; D may be TRBD1 (6 bases). This specimen consisted of peripheral blood, obtained from a patient treated with radiotherapy plus ipilimumab. CDR3 in amino acids: CSGTDGNTIYF. The CDR3 bases are TGCAGTGGGACAGATGGAAACACCATATATTTT.